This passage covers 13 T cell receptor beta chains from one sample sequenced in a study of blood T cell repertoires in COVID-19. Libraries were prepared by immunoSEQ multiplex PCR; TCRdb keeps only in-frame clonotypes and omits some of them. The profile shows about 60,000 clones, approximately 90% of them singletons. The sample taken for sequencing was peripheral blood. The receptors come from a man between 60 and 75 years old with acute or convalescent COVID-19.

CDR3 bases: TGTGCCAGCAGGCCCGGGACAGAGAACACTGAAGCTTTCTTT. Its protein product is CASRPGTENTEAFF. The V call is TRBV9, the J call TRBJ1-1, with 7 positions matching TRBD1. With 5 bases clipped from V and 1 base from J, the junction kept 5 bases outside the gene matches. CDR3 length: 14 residues. Germline loops: CDR1 SGDLS, CDR2 YYNGEE.

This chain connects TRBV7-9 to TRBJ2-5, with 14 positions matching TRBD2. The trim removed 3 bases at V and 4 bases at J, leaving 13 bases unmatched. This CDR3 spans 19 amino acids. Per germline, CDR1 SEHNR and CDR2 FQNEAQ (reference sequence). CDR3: CASSLKTGTSGRGVETQYF. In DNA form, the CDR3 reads TGTGCCAGCAGCTTGAAAACCGGGACTAGCGGGAGAGGGGTAGAGACCCAGTACTTC.

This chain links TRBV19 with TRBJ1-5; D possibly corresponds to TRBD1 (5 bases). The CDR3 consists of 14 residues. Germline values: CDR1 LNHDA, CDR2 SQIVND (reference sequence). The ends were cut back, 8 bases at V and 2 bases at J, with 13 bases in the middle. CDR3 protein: CASSAGNGNQPQHF. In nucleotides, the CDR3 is TGTGCCAGTTCTGCAGGGAACGGCAATCAGCCCCAGCATTTT.

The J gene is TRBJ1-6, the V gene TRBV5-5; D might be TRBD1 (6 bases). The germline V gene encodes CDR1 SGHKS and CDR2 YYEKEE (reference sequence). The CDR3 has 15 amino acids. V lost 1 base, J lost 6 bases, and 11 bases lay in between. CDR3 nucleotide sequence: TGTGCCAGCAGCTTGATAACAGGGTCTAATTCACCCCTCCACTTT. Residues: CASSLITGSNSPLHF.

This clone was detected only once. CDR3 coding DNA: TGTGCCAGCAGAACTCGTACCTACGAGCAGTACTTC. It is translated as CASRTRTYEQYF. This chain connects TRBV6-5 to TRBJ2-7, with D unclear. This CDR3 has 12 amino acids. Germline CDR1 MNHEY, CDR2 SVGAGI. With 6 bases removed from V and 2 bases from J, the gap between germline ends came to 8 bases.

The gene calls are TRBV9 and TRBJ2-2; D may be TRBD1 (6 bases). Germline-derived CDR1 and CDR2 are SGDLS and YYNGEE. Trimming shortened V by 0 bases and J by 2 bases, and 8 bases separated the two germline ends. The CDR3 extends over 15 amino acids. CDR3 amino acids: CASSVGGHNTGELFF. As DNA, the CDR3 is TGTGCCAGCAGCGTAGGGGGACACAACACCGGGGAGCTGTTTTTT.

DNA of the CDR3: TGTGCCAGCAGCTTAGTTGGGGCCGATCAGCCCCAGCATTTT. It is translated as CASSLVGADQPQHF. V and J are TRBV7-2 and TRBJ1-5; a possible D gene is TRBD1 (5 bases). The V gene lost 1 base and the J gene lost 5 bases, with 9 bases spanning the gap. This CDR3 has 14 residues. Germline loops: CDR1 SGHTA, CDR2 FQGNSA.

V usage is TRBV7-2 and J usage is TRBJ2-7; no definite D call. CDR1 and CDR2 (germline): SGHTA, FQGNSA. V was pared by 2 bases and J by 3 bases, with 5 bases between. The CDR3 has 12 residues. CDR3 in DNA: TGTGCCAGCAGCTTAATCAGCTACGAGCAGTACTTC. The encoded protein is CASSLISYEQYF.

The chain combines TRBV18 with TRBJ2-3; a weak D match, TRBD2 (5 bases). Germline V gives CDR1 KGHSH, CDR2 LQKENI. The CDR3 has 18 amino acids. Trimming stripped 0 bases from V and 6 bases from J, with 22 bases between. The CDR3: CASSPPILFRGRGDTQYF. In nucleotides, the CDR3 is TGTGCCAGCTCACCACCGATTTTGTTTAGAGGCCGCGGGGATACGCAGTATTTT.

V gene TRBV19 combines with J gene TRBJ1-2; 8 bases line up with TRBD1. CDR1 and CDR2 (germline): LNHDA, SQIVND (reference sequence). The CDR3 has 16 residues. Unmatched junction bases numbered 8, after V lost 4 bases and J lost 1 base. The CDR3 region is CASSRPGQGSNYGYTF. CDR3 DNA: TGTGCCAGTAGTAGACCCGGACAGGGAAGTAACTATGGCTACACCTTC.

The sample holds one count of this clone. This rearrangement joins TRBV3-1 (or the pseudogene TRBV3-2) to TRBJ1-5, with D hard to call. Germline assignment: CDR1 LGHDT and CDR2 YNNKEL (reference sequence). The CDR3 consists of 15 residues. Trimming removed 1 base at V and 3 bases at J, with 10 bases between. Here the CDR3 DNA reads TGTGCCAGCAGCCAAGGACACATGGACAATCAGCCCCAGCATTTT. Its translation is CASSQGHMDNQPQHF.

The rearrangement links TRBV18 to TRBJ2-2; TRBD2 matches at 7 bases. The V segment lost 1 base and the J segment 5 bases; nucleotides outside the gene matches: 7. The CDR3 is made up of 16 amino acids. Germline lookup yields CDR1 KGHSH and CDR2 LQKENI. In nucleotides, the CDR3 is TGTGCCAGCTCACCACGACGCGGGAGTCGGACCGGGGAGCTGTTTTTT. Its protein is CASSPRRGSRTGELFF.

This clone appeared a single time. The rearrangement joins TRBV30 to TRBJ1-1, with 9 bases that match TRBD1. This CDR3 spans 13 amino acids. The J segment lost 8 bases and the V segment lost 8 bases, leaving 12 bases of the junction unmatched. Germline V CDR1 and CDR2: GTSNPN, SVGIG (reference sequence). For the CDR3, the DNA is TGTGCCGGATTATCCGGGACAGGGTCCGAAGCTTTCTTT. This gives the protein CAGLSGTGSEAFF.